Each of the 8 T cell receptor beta chains below was sequenced from the same sample in a study of OX40 agonist ivuxolimab in advanced cancers. Method: immunoSEQ multiplex PCR; TCRdb's copy keeps in-frame clones and lacks some. Of 30,000 to 40,000 clones listed, around 83% are singletons. The sample here was CD4+ or CD8+ T cells sorted from blood, taken in a trial of the OX40 agonist ivuxolimab. All receptors come from an adult with an advanced solid tumor such as melanoma, head and neck, liver or kidney cancer.

This sequence joins TRBV18 and TRBJ1-1; D remains unclear. This CDR3 has 13 residues. The V and J ends lost 10 bases and 6 bases respectively, with 18 bases between them. In germline, CDR1 is KGHSH, CDR2 LQKENI. The CDR3 spells CAIAMNAGSEAFF. The CDR3 DNA sequence: TGTGCCATCGCCATGAACGCCGGGTCTGAAGCTTTCTTT.

In nucleotides, the CDR3 is TGCGCCAGCAGCACCGAGGGGGCTTCGGGAAACACCATATATTTT. It encodes CASSTEGASGNTIYF. The J gene is TRBJ1-3, the V gene TRBV5-1, with 7 bases aligning to TRBD1. The CDR3 contains 15 residues. The J segment lost 4 bases and the V segment lost 4 bases, leaving 8 bases of the junction unmatched. Per the germline V gene, CDR1 is SGHRS and CDR2 is YFSETQ.

The J gene is TRBJ2-7, the V gene TRBV19; no clear D. The CDR3 spans 11 residues. Per germline, CDR1 LNHDA and CDR2 SQIVND (reference sequence). V was trimmed by 4 bases and J by 4 bases, leaving 5 bases between them. The CDR3 here is CASSKGYEQYF. The CDR3 DNA reads as TGTGCCAGTAGTAAAGGGTACGAGCAGTACTTC.

The V and J genes are TRBV30 and TRBJ2-3; no definite D call. The CDR3 is 13 amino acids. Trimming stripped 0 bases from V and 6 bases from J, with 10 bases between. Germline V lookup: CDR1 GTSNPN, CDR2 SVGIG (reference sequence). The DNA for the CDR3 is TGTGCCTGGAGTGTAGCTGTCATGGATACGCAGTATTTT. Its translation: CAWSVAVMDTQYF. Full variable domain (remainder filled in from reference TRBV30 and TRBJ2-3): SQTIHQWPATLVQPVGSPLSLECTVEGTSNPNLYWYRQAAGRGLQLLFYSVGIGQISSEVPQNLSASRPQDRQFILSSKKLLLSDSGFYLCAWSVAVMDTQYFGPGTRLTVL.

The chain employs TRBV5-1 and TRBJ2-6; perhaps D is TRBD1 or TRBD2 (5 bases each). CDR1 and CDR2 from the germline V gene are SGHRS and YFSETQ. Trimming took off 5 bases at V and 0 bases at J, with 18 bases between the two ends. The CDR3 is made up of 18 amino acids. The CDR3 nucleotides read TGCGCCAGCAGTTATTCCGGGACGGCGTTCTCTGGGGCCAACGTCCTGACTTTC. Protein sequence: CASSYSGTAFSGANVLTF.

The V and J genes are TRBV29-1 and TRBJ2-7; D possibly corresponds to TRBD1 (6 bases). CDR1 and CDR2 from the germline V gene are SQVTM and ANQGSEA. This CDR3 has 15 residues. Deletions cut 3 bases from V and 2 bases from J, with 17 bases between. The CDR3 sequence: CSVDGFFQGTYEQYF. DNA for the CDR3: TGCAGCGTTGATGGATTTTTTCAGGGGACCTACGAGCAGTACTTC.

V is TRBV7-9 and J is TRBJ2-3, with 9 bases identical to TRBD2. This CDR3 contains 15 residues. Germline CDR1 SEHNR, CDR2 FQNEAQ (reference sequence). V dropped 5 bases and J dropped 3; count of bases not matched to a gene: 6. CDR3 in amino acids: CASSPKTSGTDTQYF. In DNA form, the CDR3 reads TGTGCCAGCAGCCCGAAGACTAGCGGTACAGATACGCAGTATTTT.

The chain carries TRBV7-9 and TRBJ1-4; TRBD1 is a possible D gene (5 bases). CDR1 and CDR2 from the germline V gene are SEHNR and FQNEAQ (reference sequence). V lost 11 bases, J lost 7 bases, and 8 bases lay in between. The CDR3 is 10 amino acids. In DNA, the CDR3 is TGTGCCGGGGGAGGTGAAAAACTGTTTTTT. Translated, it gives CAGGGEKLFF.